This entry lists 16 T cell receptor beta chains sequenced from one sample in a study of blood T cell repertoires in COVID-19 (dated by TCRdb to 2020 to 2022). Library preparation was by the immunoSEQ multiplex PCR assay. TCRdb's version of the immuneACCESS table is confined to in-frame rearrangements and falls short of the full clone set. An unresolved V gene accounts for under half of the shortfall where checked; the remainder is of unknown origin. This sample comprises more than 85,000 clones, around 85% of them detected only once. The ten largest clones represent 38% of the sample. Source material: peripheral blood. Every receptor here comes from a man older than 75 with acute or convalescent COVID-19.

The chain combines TRBV19 with TRBJ1-6; 9 bases are shared with TRBD1. The germline V gene has CDR1 LNHDA and CDR2 SQIVND (reference sequence). The CDR3 sequence is 14 residues long. The V and J ends lost 5 bases and 7 bases, in that order; junction bases with no gene match: 3. CDR3: CASSHRGRNSPLHF. CDR3 sequence (DNA): TGTGCCAGTAGTCACAGGGGGCGGAATTCACCCCTCCACTTT.

V and J are TRBV27 and TRBJ2-7; 9 bases align to TRBD2. Germline CDR1 MNHEY, CDR2 SMNVEV (reference sequence). The CDR3 runs to 16 residues. The V and J ends lost 5 bases and 2 bases, in that order; junction bases with no gene match: 10. CDR3 nucleotides: TGTGCCAGCAGTAGACAGGCGACTAGCGGAACCTACGAGCAGTACTTC. This codes for CASSRQATSGTYEQYF.

This clone was observed a handful of times. V gene TRBV5-6 combines with J gene TRBJ1-5; D is possibly TRBD1 (6 bases). Germline CDR1 reads SGHDT; CDR2 reads YYEEEE. This CDR3 is 16 amino acids long. V gave up 4 bases and J gave up 7 bases, with 21 bases separating them. This chain's CDR3 is CASSTQETGGWQPQHF. The DNA of the CDR3 is TGTGCCAGCAGCACCCAGGAGACGGGGGGCTGGCAGCCCCAGCATTTT.

The chain couples TRBV6-5 to TRBJ2-1, with 8 positions matching TRBD1. The V segment lost 8 bases and the J segment 9 bases; nucleotides outside the gene matches: 9. This CDR3 comprises 13 residues. Germline lookup yields CDR1 MNHEY and CDR2 SVGAGI. CDR3 nucleotides: TGTGCCAGCCTACAGGGGGGTTACGGTGAGCAGTTCTTC. It encodes CASLQGGYGEQFF.

J is TRBJ2-3 and V is TRBV7-2; 9 nucleotides match TRBD1. Germline lookup yields CDR1 SGHTA and CDR2 FQGNSA. The CDR3 spans 16 residues. V lost 5 bases to trimming and J lost 3 bases; unmatched junction nucleotides: 9. The CDR3 region is CASSPGQGGATDTQYF. Written as DNA, the CDR3 is TGTGCCAGCAGCCCGGGACAGGGTGGTGCGACAGATACGCAGTATTTT.

The V and J genes are TRBV6-5 and TRBJ1-2; 9 positions agree with TRBD1. The V gene's germline CDR1 is MNHEY and CDR2 SVGAGI. J lost 8 bases, V lost 2 bases, and 0 bases had no gene match. The CDR3 consists of 12 residues. CDR3 bases: TGTGCCAGCAGTTACGGGACAGGGGGCTACACCTTC. The encoded protein is CASSYGTGGYTF.

The V gene is TRBV3-1 (or the pseudogene TRBV3-2), the J gene TRBJ2-1; the match to TRBD2 covers 12 bases. The V gene's germline CDR1 is LGHDT and CDR2 YNNKEL (reference sequence). V lost 4 bases, J lost 9 bases, and 10 bases stayed unmatched. The CDR3 has 16 residues. Here the CDR3 DNA reads TGTGCCAGCAGCCTGGGGACTAGCGGGTGGGGGGCTGAGCAGTTCTTC. Encoded protein: CASSLGTSGWGAEQFF.

This chain links TRBV9 with TRBJ2-2; TRBD2 is a possible D gene (5 bases). CDR1 and CDR2 (germline): SGDLS, YYNGEE. The CDR3 extends over 15 amino acids. V dropped 4 bases and J dropped 0 bases, with 10 bases sitting between them. DNA of the CDR3: TGTGCCAGCAGCCGCGGGCTAACGAACACCGGGGAGCTGTTTTTT. Residues: CASSRGLTNTGELFF.

V is TRBV10-2 and J is TRBJ1-3; D is possibly TRBD1 (5 bases). This CDR3 has 16 residues. Trimming cost V 0 bases and J 4 bases, with 13 bases left between them. Germline assignment: CDR1 WSHSY and CDR2 SAAADI. The CDR3 DNA reads TGCGCCAGCAGTGAGTCAGGGGCAGACACCGGAAACACCATATATTTT. Its translation: CASSESGADTGNTIYF.

V gene TRBV5-6 combines with J gene TRBJ2-7, with TRBD2 matching over 7 bases. The CDR3 is 16 residues long. Germline values: CDR1 SGHDT, CDR2 YYEEEE. Trimming removed 4 bases from V and 4 bases from J; junction bases left unmatched: 14. The CDR3 reads CASSPSWASGIYEQYF. The CDR3 DNA sequence: TGTGCCAGCAGCCCGTCCTGGGCTAGCGGAATATACGAGCAGTACTTC.

In DNA form, the CDR3 reads TGTGCCAGCACCGGACAGGAAGGGATTAATCAGCCCCAGCATTTT. Protein: CASTGQEGINQPQHF. V gene TRBV19 combines with J gene TRBJ1-5; 7 positions match TRBD1. Germline V gene data show CDR1 as LNHDA and CDR2 as SQIVND (reference sequence). Trimming removed 9 bases from V and 4 bases from J; junction bases left unmatched: 12. The CDR3 extends over 15 amino acids. The variable domain in full, completed from reference TRBV19 and TRBJ1-5, reads DGGITQSPKYLFRKEGQNVTLSCEQNLNHDAMYWYRQDPGQGLRLIYYSQIVNDFQKGDIAEGYSVSREKKESFPLTVTSAQKNPTAFYLCASTGQEGINQPQHFGDGTRLSIL.

CDR3 sequence (DNA): TGTGCCAGCAGTTTGGAAGGCGGGATGGTGTTAGAGACCCAGTACTTC. It is translated as CASSLEGGMVLETQYF. The chain has TRBV28 and TRBJ2-5, with TRBD2 as a possible D gene (6 bases). This CDR3 is built from 16 residues. Per germline, CDR1 MDHEN and CDR2 SYDVKM. V was pared by 3 bases and J by 4 bases, with 18 bases between.

The J gene is TRBJ2-2, the V gene TRBV5-1; 7 bases align to TRBD1. This CDR3 has 15 amino acids. Germline V lookup: CDR1 SGHRS, CDR2 YFSETQ. V lost 4 bases, J lost 4 bases, and 7 bases stayed unmatched. CDR3 coding DNA: TGCGCCAGCAGCCCGGCCGGGACAGTCACCGGGGAGCTGTTTTTT. Protein: CASSPAGTVTGELFF.

A single count supports this clone. The genes are TRBV20-1 and TRBJ2-3; possibly TRBD2 for D (5 bases). V dropped 3 bases and J dropped 2 bases, with 12 bases sitting between them. Germline V lookup: CDR1 DFQATT, CDR2 SNEGSKA (reference sequence). The CDR3 consists of 14 residues. CDR3 DNA sequence: TGCAGTGCTAGTTGGGCGGGCCTCACAGATACGCAGTATTTT. This codes for CSASWAGLTDTQYF.

The chain uses TRBV30 and TRBJ1-2; 8 bases are a match to TRBD1. Losses at the gene ends were 0 bases for V and 6 bases for J; bases not matched to a gene: 6. The CDR3 sequence is 14 residues long. The germline CDR1 and CDR2 sequences are GTSNPN and SVGIG (reference sequence). For the CDR3, the DNA is TGTGCCTGGAGTGTACGGGCAGGGGGCGATGGCTACACCTTC. Protein sequence: CAWSVRAGGDGYTF.

The chain has TRBV7-3 and TRBJ2-5, with TRBD2 matching 11 bases. This CDR3 spans 15 amino acids. V was clipped by 5 bases and J by 5 bases; unmatched bases: 7. Per the germline V gene, CDR1 is SGHTA and CDR2 is FQGTGA. The chain's CDR3 is CASSNLAGGSETQYF. For the CDR3, the DNA is TGTGCCAGCAGCAATCTAGCGGGAGGTTCGGAGACCCAGTACTTC.